This passage covers 8 T cell receptor beta chains from one sample sequenced in a study of regulatory T cells in long-lasting Graves disease. Time point noted: newly diagnosed GD, antithyroid drugs for less than 3 months. RNA isolated from PBMCs was used to make the TCR library. Investigators prepared the TCR beta libraries by applying iRepertoire HTBI primers and Arm-PCR of CDR3 regions. One entry per CDR3 protein results from TCRdb running MiXCR on the multiplex PCR reads. There are some 330,000 distinct CDR3 sequences in the sample; 12% occur only once, and 18% lies in the top ten. These data also featured in a second study, about T cells in Graves' hyperthyroidism and ophthalmopathy.

The material was peripheral blood mononuclear cells (PBMCs), obtained at new diagnosis, from a patient treated with antithyroid drugs. The receptors come from a woman aged 18-30 years with Graves disease.

This clonotype was found many times. The chain uses TRBV6-1 and TRBJ2-3; 9 bases are a match to TRBD1. J lost 2 bases, V lost 6 bases, and 3 bases had no gene match. This CDR3 is 14 amino acids long. CDR1 and CDR2 (germline): MNHNS, SASEGT. The CDR3 region has the DNA TGTGCCAGCAGCCGGGACAGGGTCACAGATACGCAGTATTTT. Its protein is CASSRDRVTDTQYF.

This clonotype was counted a few times. The chain combines TRBV4-3 with TRBJ2-5; D remains ambiguous. V lost 4 bases and J 2 bases, leaving 11 bases between the germline ends. The CDR3 extends over 14 amino acids. In germline, CDR1 is LGHNA, CDR2 YSLEER. CDR3 loop: CASSLGRMQETQYF. In nucleotides, the CDR3 is TGCGCCAGCAGCCTCGGGCGGATGCAAGAGACCCAGTACTTC.

For this clonotype: A much more abundant neighbour one base away suggests this may be a read error. V and J are TRBV2 and TRBJ1-1; D might be TRBD1 (5 bases). Trimming shortened V by 2 bases and J by 3 bases, and 13 bases separated the two germline ends. CDR1 and CDR2 (germline): SNHLY, FYNNEI. The CDR3 sequence is 15 residues long. Here the CDR3 DNA reads TGTGCCAGCAGTGAATGGGGCGGGAGGTACACTGAAGCTTTCTTT. Amino acids: CASSEWGGRYTEAFF.

This clonotype was counted ten times or more. This chain uses TRBV6-1 with TRBJ2-2; 12 bases match TRBD2. CDR1 and CDR2 from the germline V gene are MNHNS and SASEGT. Trimming cost V 7 bases and J 8 bases; bases outside gene matches: 8. This CDR3 has 15 residues. The CDR3 here is CASNNRLAGAGELFF. The CDR3 nucleotides are TGTGCCAGCAACAACAGACTAGCGGGAGCGGGGGAGCTGTTTTTT.

V usage is TRBV5-6 and J usage is TRBJ1-1; unclear D gene. V was clipped by 4 bases and J by 0 bases, with 16 bases between them. Germline loops: CDR1 SGHDT, CDR2 YYEEEE. The CDR3 is made up of 16 amino acids. The CDR3 loop reads CASSINPGGLNTEAFF. Here the CDR3 DNA reads TGTGCCAGCAGCATCAATCCCGGAGGTCTGAACACTGAAGCTTTCTTT.

This chain uses TRBV5-1 with TRBJ1-5; no clear D. V was pared by 0 bases and J by 7 bases, with 14 bases between. This CDR3 region has 15 residues. In germline, CDR1 is SGHRS, CDR2 YFSETQ. The CDR3 sequence is CASSLVAGAGQPQHF. CDR3 nucleotides: TGCGCCAGCAGCTTGGTCGCGGGAGCTGGGCAGCCCCAGCATTTT.

The V call is TRBV5-1, the J call TRBJ1-4, with TRBD1 matching 9 bases. The germline gives CDR1 SGHRS, CDR2 YFSETQ. Trimming at V came to 4 bases and at J to 8 bases, leaving 12 bases not matched to a gene. This CDR3 is 16 amino acids long. CDR3 DNA: TGCGCCAGCAGCATTGCCCGGACAGGGGTGAGCGAAAAACTGTTTTTT. Translation: CASSIARTGVSEKLFF.

The CDR3: CASRAAVGELFF. CDR3 bases: TGTGCCAGCAGGGCGGCAGTCGGGGAGCTGTTTTTT. The chain carries TRBV6-1 and TRBJ2-2; D gene ambiguous. V was shortened by 6 bases and J by 7 bases, with 9 bases between the two germline ends. This CDR3 is 12 amino acids long. Germline loops: CDR1 MNHNS, CDR2 SASEGT.